This paragraph reports one T cell receptor (beta chain). The sample belongs to a study of OX40 agonist ivuxolimab in advanced cancers. Assay used: immunoSEQ multiplex PCR; TCRdb lists only in-frame clones, some missing. The sample has about 81,000 clones, around nine tenths seen once. Trimming pared 5 bases from V and 0 bases from J, leaving 11 bases between. The CDR3 has 15 residues. Germline V gene sequence: CDR1 MNHEY, CDR2 SVGAGI. This clonotype was sampled from an adult with an advanced solid tumor such as melanoma, head and neck, liver or kidney cancer. J is TRBJ1-3 and V is TRBV6-5; possible D gene TRBD1, 6 bases. The material was CD4+ or CD8+ T cells sorted from blood, obtained in a trial of the OX40 agonist ivuxolimab. The CDR3 bases are TGTGCCAGCAGTCTCAGGGGAGTCTCTGGAAACACCATATATTTT. Its translation: CASSLRGVSGNTIYF.